One and the same sample provided the 14 T cell receptor beta chains below, sequenced in a study of shared clonotypes between healthy human individuals. The naive CD8 fraction comprised CD45RO-negative cells positively selected for CCR7 and excluded terminally differentiated effector memory CD45RA+ cells. Libraries were prepared by immunoSEQ multiplex PCR; TCRdb keeps only in-frame clonotypes and omits some of them. This sample has hundreds of thousands of clones, with 95% to 96% found just once. Specimen: naive CD8+ T cells sorted from blood. The receptors come from a woman between 25 and 40 years old in good health.

This chain uses TRBV28 with TRBJ1-3; D may be TRBD1 (6 bases). This CDR3 has 14 residues. V was shortened by 6 bases and J by 4 bases, with 13 bases between the two germline ends. CDR1 is MDHEN and CDR2 is SYDVKM in the germline V gene. For the CDR3, the DNA is TGTGCCAGCAGCCTAACAGGGTTGGGAAACACCATATATTTT. Translated, it gives CASSLTGLGNTIYF. The full variable domain, rest sourced from reference TRBV28 and TRBJ1-3, is DVKVTQSSRYLVKRTGEKVFLECVQDMDHENMFWYRQDPGLGLRLIYFSYDVKMKEKGDIPEGYSVSREKKERFSLILESASTNQTSMYLCASSLTGLGNTIYFGEGSWLTVV.

This chain links TRBV27 with TRBJ1-5; 7 bases fit TRBD1. After removal of 0 bases from V and 4 bases from J, the junction contained 9 bases not matched to a gene. Germline lookup yields CDR1 MNHEY and CDR2 SMNVEV (reference sequence). The CDR3 contains 17 residues. The CDR3 region has the DNA TGTGCCAGCAGTTTATCCTATACAGGGGCCCGGAATCAGCCCCAGCATTTT. It translates to CASSLSYTGARNQPQHF.

V gene TRBV5-6 combines with J gene TRBJ2-7; 9 positions agree with TRBD1. The length of the CDR3 is 15 residues. The V segment lost 2 bases and the J segment 3 bases; nucleotides outside the gene matches: 6. Germline lookup yields CDR1 SGHDT and CDR2 YYEEEE. CDR3 amino acids: CASSFGTGPFYEQYF. Here the CDR3 DNA reads TGTGCCAGCAGCTTTGGGACAGGGCCATTCTACGAGCAGTACTTC.

This rearrangement joins TRBV30 to TRBJ1-5; weak D call: TRBD1 (5 bases). CDR1 and CDR2 (germline): GTSNPN, SVGIG (reference sequence). V was shortened by 0 bases and J by 0 bases, with 9 bases between the two germline ends. The CDR3 spans 15 residues. DNA for the CDR3: TGTGCCTGGAGTGTAGGGACGGTTAGCAATCAGCCCCAGCATTTT. It codes for CAWSVGTVSNQPQHF.

For the CDR3, the DNA is TGTGCCAGCACCCCCTGGGGGGAAGATACCGGGGAGCTGTTTTTT. Amino acid sequence: CASTPWGEDTGELFF. The chain links TRBV27 to TRBJ2-2; D perhaps matches TRBD2 (6 bases). Germline V CDR1 and CDR2: MNHEY, SMNVEV (reference sequence). Trimming removed 7 bases at V and 5 bases at J, with 17 bases between. The CDR3 covers 15 residues.

This clone was counted a single time. The rearrangement uses TRBV7-3 and TRBJ1-4; maybe TRBD1 (5 bases). CDR1 SGHTA and CDR2 FQGTGA come from the germline V gene. The CDR3 contains 15 residues. Deletions cut 2 bases from V and 5 bases from J, with 12 bases between. This CDR3 is CASSLDPTENEKLFF. CDR3 in DNA: TGTGCCAGCAGCTTAGATCCGACAGAAAATGAAAAACTGTTTTTT.

J is TRBJ2-7 and V is TRBV28, with 7 bases matching TRBD1. V gave up 6 bases and J gave up 5 bases; unmatched junction bases: 13. This CDR3 region has 15 residues. Germline V gene lookup returns CDR1 MDHEN and CDR2 SYDVKM. The CDR3 DNA reads as TGTGCCAGCAGGTTAACAGGGGCTCTACCCGACGAGCAGTACTTC. Amino acids: CASRLTGALPDEQYF.

The V call is TRBV28, the J call TRBJ2-1; TRBD1 aligns across 10 bases. Germline V gene lookup returns CDR1 MDHEN and CDR2 SYDVKM. Trimming took 10 bases from V and 6 from J; bases not matched to a gene: 9. This CDR3 is 14 amino acids long. The CDR3 DNA reads TGTGCCACCGCCAGACAGGGGGCTATCAATGAGCAGTTCTTC. Protein: CATARQGAINEQFF.

The chain has TRBV11-3 and TRBJ2-3; D might be TRBD2 (7 bases). The CDR3 covers 16 residues. Germline V gene sequence: CDR1 SGHNT, CDR2 YENEEA. Trimming left V 5 bases short and J 5 bases short, with 20 bases between. CDR3: CASSPTRGAQGDTQYF. The DNA for the CDR3 is TGTGCCAGCAGCCCGACTCGGGGGGCGCAGGGAGATACGCAGTATTTT.

V is TRBV19 and J is TRBJ1-6; D is undetermined. The CDR3 has 15 amino acids. The V end lost 9 bases, the J end lost 6 bases, and 18 bases lay between the germline ends. Germline-derived CDR1 and CDR2 are LNHDA and SQIVND (reference sequence). CDR3 in amino acids: CASNSKTGRNSPLHF. For the CDR3, the DNA is TGTGCCAGCAATTCCAAGACCGGGCGTAATTCACCCCTCCACTTT.

V usage is TRBV6-4 and J usage is TRBJ2-1, with D possibly matching TRBD1 (5 bases). Germline loops: CDR1 MRHNA, CDR2 SNTAGT. The V end was cut by 5 bases, the J end by 0 bases, with 14 bases between. The CDR3 length is 16 residues. As DNA, the CDR3 is TGTGCCAGCAGTCCGACAGTCACCCCCTCCTACAATGAGCAGTTCTTC. Protein: CASSPTVTPSYNEQFF.

The J gene is TRBJ2-5, the V gene TRBV25-1, with 11 bases fitting TRBD1. V was clipped by 6 bases and J by 4 bases; unmatched bases: 4. Per the germline V gene, CDR1 is MGHDK and CDR2 is SYGVNS. The CDR3 covers 14 residues. For the CDR3, the DNA is TGTGCCAGCAGCCTCGGACAGGGGGCAGAGACCCAGTACTTC. Encoded protein: CASSLGQGAETQYF.

The chain is built from TRBV29-1 and TRBJ2-5; 8 bases fit TRBD2. The DNA end favors TRBJ2-7, so the J call may be wrong. The CDR3 runs to 15 residues. The V gene's germline CDR1 is SQVTM and CDR2 ANQGSEA. The CDR3 DNA sequence: TGCAGCGTTCCCGGTGGTAGCGGGAATAACTACGAGCAGTACTTC. Protein: CSVPGGSGNNYEQYF.

The CDR3 region is CASSSSTSGRSYEQYF. The CDR3 bases are TGTGCCAGCAGTTCCTCGACTAGCGGGAGGTCCTACGAGCAGTACTTC. This chain links TRBV6-5 with TRBJ2-7, with TRBD2 identical over 13 bases. CDR3 length: 16 amino acids. With 4 bases clipped from V and 1 base from J, the junction kept 4 bases outside the gene matches. The germline V gene encodes CDR1 MNHEY and CDR2 SVGAGI.